This T cell receptor beta chain is drawn from a study of neurological immune-mediated disorders (dated by TCRdb to about 2019). Background on the whole study: Peripheral blood TCR-beta repertoires from patients with HTLV-I-associated myelopathy (HAM/TSP), patients with multiple sclerosis, and healthy controls were compared in the study using UMI-based sequencing. Longitudinal samples, technical triplicates and paired sorted CD4+ and CD8+ T-cell subsets, alongside PBMC samples, were included among the approximately 100 TCR-beta libraries. The cohort included some 66 subjects: approximately 15 with HAM/TSP, about 34 with multiple sclerosis, and around 20 healthy controls. What the study reported, not specific to this receptor: No identical CDR3 amino acid sequences were found to be shared among expanded clones across subjects, suggesting that TCR-beta repertoires were private in all groups. TCR clonal expansion was highest in HAM/TSP patients and lowest in MS patients, with MS patients falling below even healthy controls.

cDNA was synthesized by template-switch 5'RACE using a primer carrying a 10-nucleotide random unique molecular identifier by which each TCR transcript was tagged. Each sequencing run produced over 160 million TCR-beta sequences covering 15-18 subjects. The RNeasy kit was used to extract total RNA. The KAPA Real-time Library Amplification kit was used to amplify TCR-beta VDJ regions with primers targeting the TCR constant region and the 5'RACE anchor. Sample indexes and Illumina adaptors were added in a first PCR, and a second PCR then increased library yield. After Ampure bead purification, the roughly 650 bp TCR product was size-selected on a 2% E-gel SizeSelection system. Before pooling, library quality was assessed on a Bioanalyzer, concentration was determined with Qubit, and library quantification was performed with the Kapa Library Quantification kit. Libraries were sequenced paired-end 2 x 150 bp on an Illumina HiSeq 2500. To increase sequence diversity, about 25-30% phiX was spiked into each library pool. The authors' pipeline ran thus. Quality-filtered reads were processed with the UMI-based MiGEC pipeline, and over 90% of raw TCR sequences were removed by the MiGEC pipeline during error correction. VDJ genes were aligned to IMGT germline references, and each clonotype was defined by a unique CDR3 amino acid sequence together with V-J genes. Clonal expansion, Shannon diversity and CDR3 relatedness were evaluated with VDJtools (CalcPairwiseDistances, ClusterSamples), while phylogenetic trees were built in CLCbio workbench. A clone was classed as expanded if it had 8 or more unique UMIs, a cutoff based on coefficient-of-variation modelling across technical triplicates. The public reads were run again by TCRdb, first through fastp at Q25 and then through MiXCR, and only productive beta chains were kept. Each record represents a unique CDR3 protein, reported with the most common genes and DNA among its rows. TCRdb, not the authors, supplied the V and J calls. The sample contains 59,000 or so distinct CDR3 sequences, 10% to 15% of them found a single time. Over 8.5% of the sample is taken by the ten largest.

This clonotype was observed many times. Which antigen it targets is not known. No base quality values were provided; no much bigger clone lies one nucleotide off. Libraries from unsorted PBMCs were made from 2 million PBMCs kept in RNAlater at -80 degrees C until RNA extraction. Peripheral blood was subjected to Ficoll-Hypaque density gradient centrifugation to isolate PBMCs, which were then cryopreserved in liquid nitrogen. The germline V gene encodes CDR1 SGHNT and CDR2 YENEEA. Including the terminal cysteine and phenylalanine, the CDR3 comprises 16 residues. Solely the CDR3 DNA is kept, with 48 bases framed from the first base. Trimming takes 5 bases off V and 4 bases off J; junction bases not matched to a gene: 3.

The sample consisted of PBMCs. This sequence originates from a woman in her sixties or seventies with HTLV-1-associated myelopathy (HAM/TSP). The V and J segments used are TRBV11-3 and TRBJ2-3; TRBD2 lines up with 16 middle nucleotides. Here the CDR3 is given as CASSRGTSGGADTQYF. In nucleotides, the sequence is TGTGCCAGCAGCCGCGGGACTAGCGGGGGGGCAGATACGCAGTATTTT.